These 25 T cell receptor beta chains share one sample of origin, sequenced in a study of neoadjuvant anti-PD-1 for oral cavity cancer. Clones were read by immunoSEQ multiplex PCR, and TCRdb kept only the in-frame ones, dropping some. The sample holds tens of thousands of clones, around 80% seen once. The sequencing used PBMCs, collected before nivolumab (anti-PD-1) treatment. These receptors were collected from a person between 35 and 79 years old with oral cavity squamous cell carcinoma.

The chain recombines TRBV5-1 with TRBJ1-1, with 10 bases identical to TRBD1. V dropped 3 bases and J dropped 10; count of bases not matched to a gene: 9. The CDR3 consists of 14 residues. CDR1 and CDR2 from the germline V gene are SGHRS and YFSETQ. For the CDR3, the DNA is TGCGCCAGCAGCTACGACAGGGGGCACGCTGCAGCTTTCTTT. Its protein is CASSYDRGHAAAFF. Full variable domain (rest looked up from reference TRBV5-1 and TRBJ1-1): KAGVTQTPRYLIKTRGQQVTLSCSPISGHRSVSWYQQTPGQGLQFLFEYFSETQRNKGNFPGRFSGRQFSNSRSEMNVSTLELGDSALYLCASSYDRGHAAAFFGQGTRLTVV.

V and J are TRBV28 and TRBJ1-2; no firm D call. The CDR3 runs 11 residues. Germline CDR1 and CDR2: MDHEN and SYDVKM. V was clipped by 5 bases and J by 2 bases, with 3 bases between them. CDR3 DNA sequence: TGTGCCAGCAGTCTCAACTATGGCTACACCTTC. Translating gives CASSLNYGYTF.

The V call is TRBV7-3, the J call TRBJ2-1, with 9 bases identical to TRBD2. With V trimmed by 5 bases and J by 8 bases, 13 bases remained unmatched. The CDR3 totals 16 residues. The V gene's germline CDR1 is SGHTA and CDR2 FQGTGA. This CDR3 reads CASSLRVAGESHEQFF. Written as DNA, the CDR3 is TGTGCCAGCAGCCTAAGGGTAGCGGGAGAAAGCCATGAGCAGTTCTTC.

The chain uses TRBV4-1 and TRBJ2-1, with D unresolved. Germline CDR1 is MGHRA and CDR2 is YSYEKL. Trimming removed 2 bases at V and 10 bases at J, with 9 bases between. The CDR3 is 12 residues long. CDR3 sequence: CASSQSRREQFF. Written as DNA, the CDR3 is TGCGCCAGCAGCCAATCTAGAAGGGAGCAGTTCTTC.

This chain uses TRBV7-3 with TRBJ2-2; 8 bases agree with TRBD2. CDR1 and CDR2 (germline): SGHTA, FQGTGA. V dropped 2 bases and J dropped 4; count of bases not matched to a gene: 6. The CDR3 contains 16 residues. In DNA, the CDR3 is TGTGCCAGCAGCTTACGGGGGACTAGGAGCACCGGGGAGCTGTTTTTT. This codes for CASSLRGTRSTGELFF.

The chain carries TRBV10-2 and TRBJ2-3, with a possible D match to TRBD1 (5 bases). CDR1 and CDR2 (germline): WSHSY, SAAADI. The CDR3 runs to 12 residues. Trimming shortened V by 6 bases and J by 10 bases, and 14 bases separated the two germline ends. The CDR3: CASRTDSGAQYF. The DNA for the CDR3 is TGCGCCAGCAGAACAGACAGTGGAGCGCAGTATTTT.

This chain joins TRBV4-1 and TRBJ2-1, with 9 positions matching TRBD2. Germline V gene data show CDR1 as MGHRA and CDR2 as YSYEKL. After removal of 0 bases from V and 6 bases from J, the junction contained 9 bases not matched to a gene. CDR3 length: 17 amino acids. Here the CDR3 DNA reads TGCGCCAGCAGCCAAGATTTTCTGGCGGGAGGGCTCAATGAGCAGTTCTTC. It yields the protein CASSQDFLAGGLNEQFF.

CDR3 region: CASSPDRLRELFF. CDR3 sequence (DNA): TGTGCCAGCAGCCCCGACAGGCTACGGGAGCTGTTTTTT. The J gene is TRBJ2-2, the V gene TRBV7-3; possibly TRBD1 for D (6 bases). V gave up 5 bases and J gave up 9 bases, with 13 bases separating them. Looked up from germline, CDR1 is SGHTA and CDR2 is FQGTGA. This CDR3 is 13 amino acids long.

The chain employs TRBV27 and TRBJ2-7; TRBD1 agrees at 9 bases. In germline, CDR1 is MNHEY, CDR2 SMNVEV (reference sequence). The trim removed 8 bases at V and 1 base at J, leaving 9 bases unmatched. This CDR3 has 15 residues. Written as DNA, the CDR3 is TGTGCCAGCGCAGGCCGGGACAGGGCTTCCTACGAGCAGTACTTC. It encodes CASAGRDRASYEQYF.

V usage is TRBV5-6 and J usage is TRBJ2-3, with 7 nucleotides matching TRBD2. CDR3 length equals 18 residues. Germline V lookup: CDR1 SGHDT, CDR2 YYEEEE. V was pared by 1 base and J by 0 bases, with 11 bases of the junction left unmatched. The CDR3 here is CASSLRASGDSSTDTQYF. CDR3 coding DNA: TGTGCCAGCAGCTTGCGGGCTAGCGGTGATTCTAGCACAGATACGCAGTATTTT.

This chain links TRBV6-1 with TRBJ2-7; 7 bases match TRBD2. The CDR3 totals 12 residues. The germline gives CDR1 MNHNS, CDR2 SASEGT. V lost 6 bases and J lost 2; bases outside the gene matches: 1. The CDR3 bases are TGTGCCAGCAGAACTAGCGCCTACGAGCAGTACTTC. This translates into CASRTSAYEQYF.

This clone was detected a few times. The chain recombines TRBV4-2 with TRBJ1-2; D gene uncertain. V lost 0 bases and J lost 3, with 8 bases in between. The germline V gene encodes CDR1 LGHNA and CDR2 YNFKEQ. The CDR3 length is 14 residues. In nucleotides, the CDR3 is TGTGCCAGCAGCCAAGAAGACGCCGACTATGGCTACACCTTC. It specifies CASSQEDADYGYTF.

In DNA, the CDR3 is TGTGCCAGCAGTTTTGGACAGATCCAAGAGACCCAGTACTTC. Residues: CASSFGQIQETQYF. The rearrangement uses TRBV27 and TRBJ2-5; TRBD1 might be the D (6 bases). Germline-derived CDR1 and CDR2 are MNHEY and SMNVEV (reference sequence). V dropped 3 bases and J dropped 1 base, with 9 bases sitting between them. The CDR3 has 14 residues.

The chain uses TRBV6-1 and TRBJ1-4; 8 bases line up with TRBD1. Germline lookup yields CDR1 MNHNS and CDR2 SASEGT. V lost 3 bases and J lost 4; bases outside the gene matches: 4. The CDR3 consists of 15 residues. CDR3 amino acids: CASSDRGLLNEKLFF. In nucleotides, the CDR3 is TGTGCCAGCAGTGACAGGGGGCTACTTAATGAAAAACTGTTTTTT.

The table lists this clone with a count of one. The chain joins TRBV30 to TRBJ1-5; no reliable D call. This CDR3 has 15 residues. Germline V gene sequence: CDR1 GTSNPN, CDR2 SVGIG (reference sequence). The germline V and J ends were trimmed by 0 bases and 0 bases, with 9 bases remaining between them. The CDR3 sequence is CAWSVNLNSNQPQHF. The CDR3 region has the DNA TGTGCCTGGAGTGTAAACCTGAATAGCAATCAGCCCCAGCATTTT.

The J gene is TRBJ1-5, the V gene TRBV19; 9 bases agree with TRBD1. The V segment lost 4 bases and the J segment 0 bases; nucleotides outside the gene matches: 4. The CDR3 sequence is 16 residues long. CDR1 and CDR2 (germline): LNHDA, SQIVND (reference sequence). This chain's CDR3 is CASSTGTGSSNQPQHF. DNA of the CDR3: TGTGCCAGTAGTACTGGGACAGGGAGTAGCAATCAGCCCCAGCATTTT.

V usage is TRBV11-3 and J usage is TRBJ2-1, with unresolved D. The V gene lost 1 base and the J gene lost 3 bases, with 4 bases spanning the gap. Germline V gene data show CDR1 as SGHNT and CDR2 as YENEEA. The CDR3 sequence is 13 residues long. The CDR3 loop is CASSLGDYNEQFF. The CDR3 bases are TGTGCCAGCAGCTTAGGAGACTACAATGAGCAGTTCTTC.

The CDR3 is CASSFYSSFHEQYF. CDR3 nucleotides: TGTGCCAGCAGTTTCTACTCTAGCTTCCACGAGCAGTACTTC. The chain links TRBV27 to TRBJ2-7, with D maybe TRBD2 (5 bases). CDR3 length equals 14 residues. CDR1 and CDR2 from the germline V gene are MNHEY and SMNVEV (reference sequence). V lost 3 bases to trimming and J lost 5 bases, with 14 bases between them.

This clone showed up just a few times. Written as DNA, the CDR3 is TGTGCCAGCAGTTTAAGCCCGCAGGGGAATGAGCAGTTCTTC. Residues: CASSLSPQGNEQFF. The gene calls are TRBV27 and TRBJ2-1, with D possibly being TRBD1 (6 bases). V lost 2 bases and J 7 bases, leaving 12 bases between the germline ends. There are 14 residues in the CDR3. Germline CDR1 is MNHEY and CDR2 is SMNVEV (reference sequence).

The chain has TRBV7-9 and TRBJ1-4, with D unresolved. This CDR3 is 13 amino acids long. The V end lost 4 bases, the J end lost 7 bases, and 10 bases lay between the germline ends. CDR1 is SEHNR and CDR2 is FQNEAQ in the germline V gene (reference sequence). The CDR3 protein is CASSSAEGEKLFF. CDR3 sequence (DNA): TGTGCCAGCAGCTCTGCGGAAGGTGAAAAACTGTTTTTT.

This clone was recorded a few times. DNA of the CDR3: TGTGCCAGCAGCCCCAGGGATGGCTACGAGCAGTACTTC. This sequence encodes CASSPRDGYEQYF. The rearrangement uses TRBV7-9 and TRBJ2-7, with a weak D call TRBD1 (5 bases). The CDR3 loop spans 13 amino acids. V was shortened by 5 bases and J by 3 bases, with 11 bases between the two germline ends. The germline gives CDR1 SEHNR, CDR2 FQNEAQ (reference sequence).

The rearrangement uses TRBV7-9 and TRBJ1-5; D remains ambiguous. This CDR3 spans 16 amino acids. The V gene lost 1 base and the J gene lost 2 bases, with 12 bases spanning the gap. CDR1 and CDR2 from the germline V gene are SEHNR and FQNEAQ (reference sequence). CDR3 coding DNA: TGTGCCAGCAGCTTAGGGCAGCCAAGGGGCAATCAGCCCCAGCATTTT. This gives the protein CASSLGQPRGNQPQHF.

The chain employs TRBV27 and TRBJ1-1; no firm D call. In germline, CDR1 is MNHEY, CDR2 SMNVEV (reference sequence). CDR3 length: 12 residues. V shed 5 bases and J shed 11 bases, with 15 bases lying between them. CDR3 sequence (DNA): TGTGCCAGCAGTGGACCGGGATTAGGGGCTTTCTTT. Protein sequence: CASSGPGLGAFF.

The J gene is TRBJ1-5, the V gene TRBV30, with D possibly being TRBD1 (6 bases). V shed 2 bases and J shed 3 bases, with 17 bases lying between them. This CDR3 is 16 amino acids long. Germline loops: CDR1 GTSNPN, CDR2 SVGIG (reference sequence). CDR3 protein: CAWSIGGQPYNQPQHF. The CDR3 DNA sequence: TGTGCCTGGAGTATAGGGGGACAACCCTACAATCAGCCCCAGCATTTT.

The V and J genes are TRBV11-1 and TRBJ2-1; D gene unclear. V lost 2 bases, J lost 0 bases, and 14 bases lay in between. The germline CDR1 and CDR2 sequences are SGHAT and FQDESV (reference sequence). The length of the CDR3 is 17 residues. The CDR3 reads CASSLISRASSYNEQFF. The CDR3 DNA is TGTGCCAGCAGCTTAATCTCCCGGGCGAGCTCCTACAATGAGCAGTTCTTC.